This is a list of T cell receptor beta chains from one sample in a study of shared clonotypes between healthy human individuals. Libraries were prepared by immunoSEQ multiplex PCR; TCRdb keeps only in-frame clonotypes and omits some of them. The data contain some 2,400,000 clones, more than 90% of them singletons. Sequencing input: naive CD4+ T cells sorted from blood. All receptors come from a man aged 18 to 29 in good health. The CDR3 runs from the conserved cysteine through the conserved F or W. D genes are given only for firm matches. Size values are once, few and many counts, or a class for expanded clones, and some rows have none.

v_call,d_call,j_call,clone_size,cdr3_nt,cdr3_aa
TRBV29-1,.,TRBJ2-1,.,TGCAGCGTTGTCGTGGGGAACCGCTACAATGAGCAGTTCTTC,CSVVVGNRYNEQFF
TRBV7-9,TRBD1,TRBJ1-1,.,TGTGCCAGCAGCTTGGGACAGGGGAGGAAATGGACGGACACTGAAGCTTTCTTT,CASSLGQGRKWTDTEAFF
TRBV28,.,TRBJ1-5,.,TGTGCCAGCACTAATGGGGGGCCTGGGTCGTTTTATAGCAATCAGCCCCAGCATTTT,CASTNGGPGSFYSNQPQHF
TRBV10-3,.,TRBJ1-2,.,TGTGCCATCAGTGAGTCTTCCAGTAACTATGGCTACACCTTC,CAISESSSNYGYTF
TRBV19,.,TRBJ2-4,.,TGTGCCAGTAGCCATGAGGGAGGGGGCAAAAACATTCAGTACTTC,CASSHEGGGKNIQYF
TRBV9,TRBD2,TRBJ2-1,.,TGTGCCAGCAGCGCCTTAGCGGGGGGGCAGTTCTTC,CASSALAGGQFF
TRBV5-5,.,TRBJ1-2,.,TGTGCCAGCAGCTTAAGGCAGAATTTGCTACCTTATGGCTACACCTTC,CASSLRQNLLPYGYTF
TRBV2,.,TRBJ1-5,once,TGTGCCAGCAGTGAAGACTCGGGAAGCAATCAGCCCCAGCATTTT,CASSEDSGSNQPQHF
TRBV10-3,TRBD1,TRBJ1-5,.,TGTGCCATCAGCGGTGGGCAGGGGGGAGGCAATCAGCCCCAGCATTTT,CAISGGQGGGNQPQHF
TRBV7-9,TRBD1,TRBJ1-2,once,TGTGCCAGCAGCCCCCAGGGGACAGGCCTGAATGGCTACACCTTC,CASSPQGTGLNGYTF
TRBV10-3,TRBD2,TRBJ2-7,once,TGTGCCATCAGTGAGGTGAGGGTAGCGGGAGGGTCCTACGAGCAGTACTTC,CAISEVRVAGGSYEQYF
TRBV28,.,TRBJ2-6,.,TGTGCCAGCAGTTTAGAGACAGCGGGCACTGGGGCCAACGTCCTGACTTTC,CASSLETAGTGANVLTF
TRBV10-3,.,TRBJ1-1,.,TGTGCCATCAGTGATATTCAGGGGCCCACTGAAGCTTTCTTT,CAISDIQGPTEAFF
TRBV7-2,TRBD2,TRBJ2-7,.,TGTGCCAGCAGCTTAGACGGCGGGAGTTCCTCCTACGAGCAGTACTTC,CASSLDGGSSSYEQYF
TRBV5-1,.,TRBJ1-6,.,TGCGCCAGCAGCTTGGATACCCTGGGCAATTCACCCCTCCACTTT,CASSLDTLGNSPLHF
TRBV5-4,TRBD1,TRBJ2-7,.,TGTGCCAGCAGCTTGCCGCCGGGACAGGGGGCATACGAGCAGTACTTC,CASSLPPGQGAYEQYF
TRBV5-1,TRBD2,TRBJ2-1,.,TGCGCCAGCAGCCTAGCGGGAGACAGGGAGCAGTTCTTC,CASSLAGDREQFF
TRBV6-6,.,TRBJ1-3,.,TGTGCCAGCAGCGAAGGAAACACCATATATTTT,CASSEGNTIYF
TRBV6-5,.,TRBJ1-3,.,TGTGCCAGCAGGAGGGCGTCCGGAAACACCATATATTTT,CASRRASGNTIYF
TRBV27,.,TRBJ2-7,.,TGTGCCAGCGGCCGGTATTCCTACGAGCAGTACTTC,CASGRYSYEQYF
TRBV6-4,.,TRBJ2-4,.,TGTGCCAGCAACCTAGAAAGAGAGGGCGAGGACAAAAACATTCAGTACTTC,CASNLEREGEDKNIQYF
TRBV5-1,.,TRBJ2-5,.,TGCGCCAGCAGCATGGGAGCCCAAGAGACCCAGTACTTC,CASSMGAQETQYF
TRBV4-2,.,TRBJ2-3,few,TGTGCCAGCAGCCAAGTCTTCCTAGCGAGCACAGATACGCAGTATTTT,CASSQVFLASTDTQYF
TRBV10-1,.,TRBJ2-5,.,TGCGCCAGCAGTGGGACAATTCGAGAGACCCAGTACTTC,CASSGTIRETQYF
TRBV5-1,.,TRBJ2-7,once,TGCGCCAGCAGCTCGCGCGGATTGACAGACTACGAGCAGTACTTC,CASSSRGLTDYEQYF
TRBV7-2,.,TRBJ2-7,.,TGTGCCAGCAGCTTAGCTCGGTCTTTCTACGAGCAGTACTTC,CASSLARSFYEQYF
TRBV6-1,.,TRBJ2-1,.,TGTGCCAGCACACCACCGGGACGTATCAATGAGCAGTTCTTC,CASTPPGRINEQFF